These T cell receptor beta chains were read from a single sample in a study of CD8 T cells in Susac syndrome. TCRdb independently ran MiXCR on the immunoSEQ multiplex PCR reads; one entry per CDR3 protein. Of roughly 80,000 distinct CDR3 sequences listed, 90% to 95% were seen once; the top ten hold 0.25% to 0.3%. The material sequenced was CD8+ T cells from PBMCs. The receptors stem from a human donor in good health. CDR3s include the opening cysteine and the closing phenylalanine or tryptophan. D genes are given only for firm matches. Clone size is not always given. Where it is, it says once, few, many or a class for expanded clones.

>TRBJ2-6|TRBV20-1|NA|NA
TGCAGTGCTAAGGCGGGACGGGCCAACGTCCTGACTTTC
CSAKAGRANVLTF
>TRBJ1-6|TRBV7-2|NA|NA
TGTGCCAGCAGCTCCTCCCTGGGTTCCTATAATTCACCCCTCCACTTT
CASSSSLGSYNSPLHF
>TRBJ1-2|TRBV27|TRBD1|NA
TGTGCCAGCAGCGTCAGACAGGGGGGAGGCTACACCTTC
CASSVRQGGGYTF
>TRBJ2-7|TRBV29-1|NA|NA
TGCAGCGTTGCCGGGGGCTCTATCCCCTACGAGCAGTACTTC
CSVAGGSIPYEQYF
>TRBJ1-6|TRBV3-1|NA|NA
TGTGCCAGCAGCGCTGGGGACGCCCCCGCCTCCTATAATTCACCCCTCCACTTT
CASSAGDAPASYNSPLHF
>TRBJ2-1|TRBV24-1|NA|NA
TGTGCCACCAGTACCGGGACCCTGGACAATGAGCAGTTCTTC
CATSTGTLDNEQFF
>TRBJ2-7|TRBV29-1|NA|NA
TGCAGCGTTGTTAGCAGGTCTACCTACGAGCAGTACTTC
CSVVSRSTYEQYF
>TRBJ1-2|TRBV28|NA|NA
TGTGCCAGCAGTACGAGTCAAGGGGCAGACTATGGCTACACCTTC
CASSTSQGADYGYTF
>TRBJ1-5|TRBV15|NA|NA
TGTGCCACCAGCAGAGGAGATGTCGGGACACTTGGGCAGCCCCAGCATTTT
CATSRGDVGTLGQPQHF
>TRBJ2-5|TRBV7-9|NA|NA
TGTGCCTCGTGGGGGCGGGAGACCCAGTACTTC
CASWGRETQYF
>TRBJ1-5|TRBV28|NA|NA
TGTGCCAGCAGGTCACCGTCGGCTGTGCGACGGGGGCCCCAGCATTTT
CASRSPSAVRRGPQHF
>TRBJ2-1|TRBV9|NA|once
TGTGCCAGCAGCGTAATTGACAGTGCCTACAATGAGCAGTTCTTC
CASSVIDSAYNEQFF
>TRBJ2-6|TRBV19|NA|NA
TGTGCCAGACCTCTCGACAGGTGGATTCTGGGGGCCAACGTCCTGACTTTC
CARPLDRWILGANVLTF
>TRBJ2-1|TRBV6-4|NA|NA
TGTGCCAGCAGTGACTCCTCCTACAATGAGCAGTTCTTC
CASSDSSYNEQFF
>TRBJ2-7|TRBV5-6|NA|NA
TGTGCCAGCAGCCTTGCGGGACAAGGCTACGAGCAGTACTTC
CASSLAGQGYEQYF
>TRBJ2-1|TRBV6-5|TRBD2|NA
TGTGCCAGCAGTTACGACGACCTTAGCGGGAGTAGGTCCTACAATGAGCAGTTCTTC
CASSYDDLSGSRSYNEQFF
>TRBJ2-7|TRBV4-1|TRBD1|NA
TGCGCCAGCAGCCAAGTCCCACAGGGGACCTACGAGCAGTACTTC
CASSQVPQGTYEQYF
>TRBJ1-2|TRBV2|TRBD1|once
TGTGCCAGCAGGACGATCGACAGGGACTATGGCTACACCTTC
CASRTIDRDYGYTF
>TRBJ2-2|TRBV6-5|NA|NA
TGTGCCAGCGGGACGTTGGCCGGGGAGCTGTTTTTT
CASGTLAGELFF
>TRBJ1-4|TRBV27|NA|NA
TGTGCCAGCAGTTTAATTTCCCCACGGAAGTTTGAAAAACTGTTTTTT
CASSLISPRKFEKLFF
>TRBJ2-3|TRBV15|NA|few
TGTGCCACCAGCAGGGGGAGGGGGCGCACAGATACGCAGTATTTT
CATSRGRGRTDTQYF
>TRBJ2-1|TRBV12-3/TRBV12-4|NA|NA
TGTGCCAGCAGTCCGGGTCTGGAGCGGTATTACAATGAGCAGTTCTTC
CASSPGLERYYNEQFF
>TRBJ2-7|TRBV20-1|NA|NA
TGCAGTGCTAGAGATGTAAAGGCGCCCTACGAGCAGTACTTC
CSARDVKAPYEQYF
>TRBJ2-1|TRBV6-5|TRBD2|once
TGTGCCAGCAGTTGGAGAGCTAGCGGGAGTTGGGAGCAGTTCTTC
CASSWRASGSWEQFF
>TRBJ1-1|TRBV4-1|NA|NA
TGCGCCAGCAGCCAAGGCGATTTTTCGGACACTGAAGCTTTCTTT
CASSQGDFSDTEAFF
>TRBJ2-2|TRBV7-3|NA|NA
TGTGCCAGCAGCTTAATTTCGGGAACGAACACCGGGGAGCTGTTTTTT
CASSLISGTNTGELFF
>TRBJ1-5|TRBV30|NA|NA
TGTGCCTGGATCATAAAGAGGAATCAGCCCCAGCATTTT
CAWIIKRNQPQHF
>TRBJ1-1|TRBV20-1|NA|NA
TGCAGTGCTAGAGAGGGGGGTGAGGGTACTGAAGCTTTCTTT
CSAREGGEGTEAFF
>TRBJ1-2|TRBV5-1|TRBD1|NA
TGCGCCAGCAGCCCCGGACAGGGGATGTATGGCTACACCTTC
CASSPGQGMYGYTF
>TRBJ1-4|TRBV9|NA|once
TGTGCCAGCAGCGGGTACGGAGGGACGAATGAAAAACTGTTTTTT
CASSGYGGTNEKLFF
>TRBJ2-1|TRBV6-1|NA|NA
TGTGCCAGCAGCCCGGACGGGGTTTGGGACAATGAGCAGTTCTTC
CASSPDGVWDNEQFF
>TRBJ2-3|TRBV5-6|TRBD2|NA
TGTGCCAGCAGCTTGCGGCGGGAGTCGTTTTTAACAGATACGCAGTATTTT
CASSLRRESFLTDTQYF
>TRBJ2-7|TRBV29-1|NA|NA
TGCAGCCCCGAGTACCCCTCGAACCACGAGCAGTACTTC
CSPEYPSNHEQYF
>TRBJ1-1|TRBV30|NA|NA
TGTGCCTGGAGTGTGGGGAACATGGCTGAAGCTTTCTTT
CAWSVGNMAEAFF
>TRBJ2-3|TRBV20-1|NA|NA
TGCAGTGCTGACTTCCTAGGAGATGGGCAAGCAGATACGCAGTATTTT
CSADFLGDGQADTQYF
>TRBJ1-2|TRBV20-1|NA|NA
TGCAGTGCTAGACCCCTGGCAGCGCTTCAAGTTGCCTATGGCTACACCTTC
CSARPLAALQVAYGYTF
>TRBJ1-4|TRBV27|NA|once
TGTGCCAGCAGTTCGCTAATTTCTAATGAAAAACTGTTTTTT
CASSSLISNEKLFF
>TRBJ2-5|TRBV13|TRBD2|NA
TGTGCCAGCAGCGATAGGCAGCGGGGGCCCCTCCAAGAGACCCAGTACTTC
CASSDRQRGPLQETQYF
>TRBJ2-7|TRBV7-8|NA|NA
TGTGCCAGCAGCTTAGACTACGAGCAGTACTTC
CASSLDYEQYF
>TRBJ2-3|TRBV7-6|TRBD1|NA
TGTGCCAGCAGCTTAGGGCGACAGGGGCGGCCCGGAGATACGCAGTATTTT
CASSLGRQGRPGDTQYF
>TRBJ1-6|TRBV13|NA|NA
TGTGCCAGCAGCCTAGGGCTGGGGGGTTGGAATTCACCCCTCCACTTT
CASSLGLGGWNSPLHF
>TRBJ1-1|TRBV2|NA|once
TGTGCCAGCAGTGAGGTGAGGGCCACTGAAGCTTTCTTT
CASSEVRATEAFF
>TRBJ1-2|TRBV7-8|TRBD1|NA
TGTGCCAGCAGCCCCCGGACAGGGGGTACCGGCTACACCTTC
CASSPRTGGTGYTF
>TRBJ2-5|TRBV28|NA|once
TGTGCCAGCAGTTCCCCATCGGGGGCCCCGTACCAAGAGACCCAGTACTTC
CASSSPSGAPYQETQYF
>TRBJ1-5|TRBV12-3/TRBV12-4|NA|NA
TGTGCCAGCAGTCCTCCCGGCGGACTCAATCAGCCCCAGCATTTT
CASSPPGGLNQPQHF
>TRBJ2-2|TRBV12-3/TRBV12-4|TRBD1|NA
TGTGCCAGCAGTCCCGAAGGGGGCCACACCGGGGAGCTGTTTTTT
CASSPEGGHTGELFF